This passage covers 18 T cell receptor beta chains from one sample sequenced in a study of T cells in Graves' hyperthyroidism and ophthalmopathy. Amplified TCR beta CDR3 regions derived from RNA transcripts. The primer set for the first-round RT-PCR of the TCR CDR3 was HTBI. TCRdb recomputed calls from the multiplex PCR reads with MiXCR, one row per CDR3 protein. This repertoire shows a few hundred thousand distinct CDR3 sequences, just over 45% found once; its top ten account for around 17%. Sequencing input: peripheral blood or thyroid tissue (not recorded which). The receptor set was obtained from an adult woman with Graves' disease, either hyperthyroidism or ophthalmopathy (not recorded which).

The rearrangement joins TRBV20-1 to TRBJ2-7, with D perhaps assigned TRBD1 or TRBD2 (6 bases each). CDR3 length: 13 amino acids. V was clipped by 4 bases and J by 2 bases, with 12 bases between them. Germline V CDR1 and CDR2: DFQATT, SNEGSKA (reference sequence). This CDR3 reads CSAKRGDAYEQYF. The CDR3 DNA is TGCAGTGCTAAGAGGGGGGACGCCTACGAGCAGTACTTC.

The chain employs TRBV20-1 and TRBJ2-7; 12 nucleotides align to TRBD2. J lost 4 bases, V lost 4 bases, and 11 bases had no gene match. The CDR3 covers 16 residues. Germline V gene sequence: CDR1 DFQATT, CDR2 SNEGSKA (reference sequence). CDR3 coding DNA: TGCAGTGCTAAACCCTCGACTAGCGGGGGATATTACGAGCAGTACTTC. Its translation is CSAKPSTSGGYYEQYF.

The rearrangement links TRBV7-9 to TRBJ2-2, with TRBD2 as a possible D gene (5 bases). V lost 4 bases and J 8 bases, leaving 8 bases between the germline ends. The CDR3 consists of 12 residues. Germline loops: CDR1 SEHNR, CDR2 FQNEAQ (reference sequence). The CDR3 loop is CASSSEGGELFF. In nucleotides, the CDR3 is TGTGCCAGCAGCTCCGAGGGTGGGGAGCTGTTTTTT.

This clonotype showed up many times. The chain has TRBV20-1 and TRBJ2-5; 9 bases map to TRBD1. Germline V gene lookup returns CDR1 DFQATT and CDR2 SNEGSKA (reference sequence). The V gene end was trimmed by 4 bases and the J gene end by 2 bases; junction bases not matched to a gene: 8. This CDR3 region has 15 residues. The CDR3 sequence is CSAKALDRGQETQYF. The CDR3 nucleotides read TGCAGTGCTAAAGCGCTCGACAGGGGGCAAGAGACCCAGTACTTC.

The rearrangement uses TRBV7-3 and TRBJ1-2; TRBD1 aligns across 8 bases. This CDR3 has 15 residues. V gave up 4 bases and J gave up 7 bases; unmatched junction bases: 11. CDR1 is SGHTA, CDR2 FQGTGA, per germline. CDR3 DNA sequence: TGTGCCAGCAGCTCGCAGGGACAGGACCCTTCTGGCTACACCTTC. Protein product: CASSSQGQDPSGYTF.

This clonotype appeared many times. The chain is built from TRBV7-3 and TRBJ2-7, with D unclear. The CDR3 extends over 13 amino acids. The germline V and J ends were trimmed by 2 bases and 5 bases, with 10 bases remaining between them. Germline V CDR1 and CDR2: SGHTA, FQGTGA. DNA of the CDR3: TGTGCCAGCAGCTTACCTGATCCCCACGAGCAGTACTTC. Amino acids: CASSLPDPHEQYF.

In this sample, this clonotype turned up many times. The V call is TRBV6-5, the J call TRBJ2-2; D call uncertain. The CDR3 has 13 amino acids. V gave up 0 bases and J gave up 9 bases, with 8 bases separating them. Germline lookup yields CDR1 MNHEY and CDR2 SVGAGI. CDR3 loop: CASSYSKLWELFF. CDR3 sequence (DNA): TGTGCCAGCAGTTACTCGAAACTTTGGGAGCTGTTTTTT.

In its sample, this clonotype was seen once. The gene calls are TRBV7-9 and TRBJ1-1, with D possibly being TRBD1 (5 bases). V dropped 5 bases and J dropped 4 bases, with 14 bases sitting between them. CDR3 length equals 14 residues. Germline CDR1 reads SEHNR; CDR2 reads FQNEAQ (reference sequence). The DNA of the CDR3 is TGTGCCAGCAGCCTCCCCGGGGGGAGCACTGAAGCTTTCTTT. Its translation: CASSLPGGSTEAFF.

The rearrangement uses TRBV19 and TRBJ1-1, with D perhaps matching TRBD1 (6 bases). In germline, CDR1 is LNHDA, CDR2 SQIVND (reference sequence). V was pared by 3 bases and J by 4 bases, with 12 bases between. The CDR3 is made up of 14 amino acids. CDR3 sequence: CASSIGGRGTEAFF. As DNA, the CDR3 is TGTGCCAGTAGTATCGGGGGCCGGGGCACTGAAGCTTTCTTT.

The CDR3 spells CSARDPRTRTEAFF. CDR3 sequence (DNA): TGCAGTGCTAGAGATCCCAGGACCCGGACCGAAGCTTTCTTT. The J gene is TRBJ1-1, the V gene TRBV20-1; D not resolved. The V end was cut by 0 bases, the J end by 8 bases, with 16 bases between. CDR3 length: 14 amino acids. Germline loops: CDR1 DFQATT, CDR2 SNEGSKA (reference sequence).

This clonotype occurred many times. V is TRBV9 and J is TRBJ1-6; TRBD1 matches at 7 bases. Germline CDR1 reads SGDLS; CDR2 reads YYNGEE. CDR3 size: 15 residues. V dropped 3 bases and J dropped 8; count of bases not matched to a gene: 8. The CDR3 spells CASSDPGTVDSPLHF. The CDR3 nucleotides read TGTGCCAGCAGCGATCCCGGGACAGTGGATTCACCCCTCCACTTT.

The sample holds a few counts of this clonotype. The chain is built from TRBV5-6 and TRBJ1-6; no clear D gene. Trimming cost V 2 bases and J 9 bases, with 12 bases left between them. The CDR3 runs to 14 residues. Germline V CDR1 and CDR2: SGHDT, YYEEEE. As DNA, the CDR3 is TGTGCCAGCAGCTTCAACGCTTTGAGTTCACCCCTCCACTTT. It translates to CASSFNALSSPLHF.

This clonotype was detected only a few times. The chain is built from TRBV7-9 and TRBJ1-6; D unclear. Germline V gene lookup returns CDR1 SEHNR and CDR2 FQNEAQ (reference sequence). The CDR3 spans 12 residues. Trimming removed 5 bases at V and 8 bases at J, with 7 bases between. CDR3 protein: CASSNTDSPLHF. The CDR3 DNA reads TGTGCCAGCAGCAACACTGATTCACCCCTCCACTTT.

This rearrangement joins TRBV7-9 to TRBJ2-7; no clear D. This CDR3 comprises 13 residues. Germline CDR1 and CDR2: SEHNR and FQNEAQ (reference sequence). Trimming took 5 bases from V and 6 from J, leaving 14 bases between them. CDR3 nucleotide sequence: TGTGCCAGCAGCCTAGTAGTGCGGAGCGAGCAGTACTTC. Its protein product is CASSLVVRSEQYF.

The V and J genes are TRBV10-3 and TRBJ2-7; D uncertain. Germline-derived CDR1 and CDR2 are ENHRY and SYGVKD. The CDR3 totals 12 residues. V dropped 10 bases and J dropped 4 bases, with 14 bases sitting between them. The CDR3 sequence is CASSFPRYEQYF. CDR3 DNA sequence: TGTGCCAGCAGCTTCCCTAGATACGAGCAGTACTTC.

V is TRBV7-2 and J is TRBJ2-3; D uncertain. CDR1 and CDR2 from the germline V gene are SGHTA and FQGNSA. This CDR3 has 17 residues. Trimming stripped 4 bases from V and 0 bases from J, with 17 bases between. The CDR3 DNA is TGTGCCAGCAGCTACGAGCCCGACGGCGAGAGCACAGATACGCAGTATTTT. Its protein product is CASSYEPDGESTDTQYF.

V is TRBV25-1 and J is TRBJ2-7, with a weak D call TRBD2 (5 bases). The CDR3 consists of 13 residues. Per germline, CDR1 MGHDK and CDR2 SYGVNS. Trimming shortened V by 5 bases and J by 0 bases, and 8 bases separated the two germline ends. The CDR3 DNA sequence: TGTGCCAGCAGTACCCGGGGCTCCTACGAGCAGTACTTC. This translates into CASSTRGSYEQYF.

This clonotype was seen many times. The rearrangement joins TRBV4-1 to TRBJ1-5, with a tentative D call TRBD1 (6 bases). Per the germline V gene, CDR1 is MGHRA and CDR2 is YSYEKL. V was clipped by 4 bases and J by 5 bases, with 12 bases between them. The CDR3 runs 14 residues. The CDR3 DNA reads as TGCGCCAGCAGCCCCGGACAGATTTATCAGCCCCAGCATTTT. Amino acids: CASSPGQIYQPQHF.